The T cell receptor (beta chain) described here comes from a study of CD8 T cells in ankylosing spondylitis (dated by TCRdb to 2016 to 2017). About the investigation overall: To find TCR variants linked to disease, the study profiled T cell receptor beta repertoires in ankylosing spondylitis patients and healthy donors. In total, the full study cohort was made up of over a hundred healthy donors and 25 ankylosing spondylitis patients. Peripheral blood samples were taken, and synovial fluid was additionally collected from ankylosing spondylitis patients. Summary of the overall study and its limitations: The disease-linked clones had a CD8+ phenotype and were found at relatively low frequencies in peripheral blood. Some motif variants had previously been reported in the synovial fluid and blood of reactive arthritis patients, which suggests shared mechanisms of disease initiation. Blood from ankylosing spondylitis patients appeared to be characterized by a TCR beta motif composed of about eight highly homologous amino acid variants. The disease-linked clones were reported as significantly enriched in matched synovial fluid samples from ankylosing spondylitis patients.

Notes on this clonotype: Which antigen it targets is not known. No much larger clone is present one base from it, and per-base qualities are unavailable.

Its CDR3 holds 14 amino acids, cysteine through phenylalanine. Kept here is only the CDR3 DNA, which spans 42 bases and is read in frame from base 1. Trimming removed 7 bases from V and 7 bases from J, leaving 14 bases between the germline ends. The run used an Illumina HiSeq 2500. TCR beta libraries were prepared by quantitative 5'-RACE with molecular barcodes. The authors' pipeline ran thus. Disease-linked TCR variants were identified with a new computational method built on a probabilistic model of VDJ rearrangement. TCRdb reprocessed the public reads (quality trimming at Q25 with fastp, clone calling with MiXCR) and kept in-frame beta chains. Duplicate CDR3 protein sequences are folded into a single record with the most common DNA and genes. The authors' filters were not applied to this entry. The sample includes about 140,000 distinct CDR3 sequences, with roughly 6.6% observed a single time. Of the sample, roughly 12% falls within the top ten clones.

The chain joins TRBV12-3 or TRBV12-4 to TRBJ1-6; a tentative D call is TRBD1 (6 bases match). The sample was blood, either unsorted or a sorted T cell fraction (not recorded which). The source of this sequence is a female donor with ankylosing spondylitis or in good health (not recorded which). The CDR3 reads CASTPGTHNSPLHF. The nucleotide sequence is given as TGTGCCAGCACACCCGGGACACACAATTCACCCCTCCACTTT.